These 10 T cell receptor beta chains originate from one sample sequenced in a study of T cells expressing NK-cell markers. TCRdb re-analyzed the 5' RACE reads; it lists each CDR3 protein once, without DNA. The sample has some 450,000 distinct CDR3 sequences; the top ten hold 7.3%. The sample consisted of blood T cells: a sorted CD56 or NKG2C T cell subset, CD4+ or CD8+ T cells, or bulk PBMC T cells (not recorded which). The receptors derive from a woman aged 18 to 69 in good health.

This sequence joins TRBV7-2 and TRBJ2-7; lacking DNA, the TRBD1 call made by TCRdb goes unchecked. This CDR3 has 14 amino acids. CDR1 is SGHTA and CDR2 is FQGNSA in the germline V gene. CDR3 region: CASSPGTAAYEQYF. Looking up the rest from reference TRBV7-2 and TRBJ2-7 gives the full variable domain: GAGVSQSPSNKVTEKGKDVELRCDPISGHTALYWYRQSLGQGLEFLIYFQGNSAPDKSGLPSDRFSAERTGGSVSTLTIQRTQQEDSAVYLCASSPGTAAYEQYFGPGTRLTVT.

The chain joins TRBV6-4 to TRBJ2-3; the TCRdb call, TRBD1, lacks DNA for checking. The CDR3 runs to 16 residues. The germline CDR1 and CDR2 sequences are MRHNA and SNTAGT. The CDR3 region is CASSDSTGGRADTQYF.

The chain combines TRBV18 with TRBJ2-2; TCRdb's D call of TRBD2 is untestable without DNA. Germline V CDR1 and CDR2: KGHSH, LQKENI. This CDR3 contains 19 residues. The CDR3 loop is CASSPVVLAGGLNTGELFF.

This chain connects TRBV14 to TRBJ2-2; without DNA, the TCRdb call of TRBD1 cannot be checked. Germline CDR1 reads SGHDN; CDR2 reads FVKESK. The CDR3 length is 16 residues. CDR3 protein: CASSHRTGGRTGELFF. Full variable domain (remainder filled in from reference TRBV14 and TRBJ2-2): EAGVTQFPSHSVIEKGQTVTLRCDPISGHDNLYWYRRVMGKEIKFLLHFVKESKQDESGMPNNRFLAERTGGTYSTLKVQPAELEDSGVYFCASSHRTGGRTGELFFGEGSRLTVL.

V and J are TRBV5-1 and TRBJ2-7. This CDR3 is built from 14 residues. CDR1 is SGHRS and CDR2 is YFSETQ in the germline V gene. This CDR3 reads CASSLDDLSYEQYF.

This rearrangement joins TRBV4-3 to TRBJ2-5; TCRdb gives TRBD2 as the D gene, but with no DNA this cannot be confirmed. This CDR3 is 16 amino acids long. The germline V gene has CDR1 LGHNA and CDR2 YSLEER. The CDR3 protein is CASSQDRGLLQETQYF.

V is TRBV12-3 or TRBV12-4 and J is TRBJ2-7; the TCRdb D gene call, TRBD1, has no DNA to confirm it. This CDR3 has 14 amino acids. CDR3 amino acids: CASSLPGVPYEQYF.

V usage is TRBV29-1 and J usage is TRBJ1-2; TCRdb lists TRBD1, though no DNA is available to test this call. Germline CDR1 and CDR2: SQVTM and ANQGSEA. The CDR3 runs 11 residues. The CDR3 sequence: CSAKGPLGYTF.

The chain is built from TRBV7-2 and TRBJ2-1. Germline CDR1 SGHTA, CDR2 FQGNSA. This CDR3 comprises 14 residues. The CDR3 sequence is CASSLEQSYNEQFF. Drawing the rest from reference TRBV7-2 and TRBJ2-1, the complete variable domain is GAGVSQSPSNKVTEKGKDVELRCDPISGHTALYWYRQSLGQGLEFLIYFQGNSAPDKSGLPSDRFSAERTGGSVSTLTIQRTQQEDSAVYLCASSLEQSYNEQFFGPGTRLTVL.

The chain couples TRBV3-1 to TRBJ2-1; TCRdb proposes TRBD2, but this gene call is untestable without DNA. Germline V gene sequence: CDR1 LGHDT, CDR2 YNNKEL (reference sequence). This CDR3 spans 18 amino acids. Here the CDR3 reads CASSAHGLAGGSYNEQFF.